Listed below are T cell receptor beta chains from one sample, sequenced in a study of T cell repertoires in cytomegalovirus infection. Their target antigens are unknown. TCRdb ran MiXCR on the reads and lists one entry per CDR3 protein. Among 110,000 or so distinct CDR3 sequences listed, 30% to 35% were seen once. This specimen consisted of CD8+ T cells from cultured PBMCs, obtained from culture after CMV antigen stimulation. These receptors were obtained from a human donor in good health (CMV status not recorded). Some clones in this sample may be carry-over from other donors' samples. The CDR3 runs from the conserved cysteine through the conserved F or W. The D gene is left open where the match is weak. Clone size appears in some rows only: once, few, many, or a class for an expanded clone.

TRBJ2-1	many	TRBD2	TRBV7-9	TGTGCCAGCAGCTTAATAGCGGGGGGGACTAATGAGCAGTTCTTC	CASSLIAGGTNEQFF
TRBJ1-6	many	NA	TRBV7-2	TGTGCCAGCAGCTCCATAACCTATAATTCACCCCTCCACTTT	CASSSITYNSPLHF
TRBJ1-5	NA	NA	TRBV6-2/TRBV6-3	TGTGCCAGCAGTTACAGGGATCAGCCCCAGCATTTT	CASSYRDQPQHF
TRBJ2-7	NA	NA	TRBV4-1	TGCGCCAGCAGCCAAGATTCCGGAAGAGTCTACGAGCAGTACTTC	CASSQDSGRVYEQYF
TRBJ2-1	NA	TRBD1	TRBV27	TGTGCCAGCAGTTCAGGGACAGGGGGCAATGAGCAGTTCTTC	CASSSGTGGNEQFF
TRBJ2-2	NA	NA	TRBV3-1	TGTGCCAGCAGCCAAGTCGGTCGAGGGGGAACGAACACCGGGGAGCTGTTTTTT	CASSQVGRGGTNTGELFF
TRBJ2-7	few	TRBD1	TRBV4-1	TGCGCCAGCAGCTCCAGGACAGGGACGCACGAGCAGTACTTC	CASSSRTGTHEQYF
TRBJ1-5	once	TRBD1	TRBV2	TGTGCCAGCAAGGGGGACAGTAGCAATCAGCCCCAGCATTTT	CASKGDSSNQPQHF
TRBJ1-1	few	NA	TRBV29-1	TGCAGCGTTGAACCCCGCCCTTCTATGAACACTGAAGCTTTCTTT	CSVEPRPSMNTEAFF
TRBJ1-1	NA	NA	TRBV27	TGTGCCAGCAGTTTATCGTGGCAGGGGTACACTGAAGCTTTCTTT	CASSLSWQGYTEAFF
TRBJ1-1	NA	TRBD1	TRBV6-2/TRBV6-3	TGTGCCAGCAGTCGACAGGGGTGGGGAACTGAAGCTTTCTTT	CASSRQGWGTEAFF
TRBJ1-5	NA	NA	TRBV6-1	TGTGCCAGCAGTGAAGGGGGCGGCAATCAGCCCCAGCATTTT	CASSEGGGNQPQHF
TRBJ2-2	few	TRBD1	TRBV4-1	TGCGCCAGCAGCCAAGTTATGACAGGGTGGGCCGGGGAGCTGTTTTTT	CASSQVMTGWAGELFF
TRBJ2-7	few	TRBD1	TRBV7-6	TGTGCCAGCAGCTTCAGCCCCGGGACAGGGCCCTCGATCTCCTACGAGCAGTACTTC	CASSFSPGTGPSISYEQYF
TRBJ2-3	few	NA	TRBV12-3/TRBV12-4	TGTGCCAGCAGTACCTGGGAGAAATACACAGATACGCAGTATTTT	CASSTWEKYTDTQYF
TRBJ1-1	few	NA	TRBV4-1	TGCGCCAGCAGCCAAGTTCACAGGGTTGAAGCTTTCTTT	CASSQVHRVEAFF
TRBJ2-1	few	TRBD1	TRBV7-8	TGTGCCAGCAGCCTACCGGGACAGCGGATTTACAATGAGCAGTTCTTC	CASSLPGQRIYNEQFF
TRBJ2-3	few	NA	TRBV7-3	TGTGCCAGCTCACTAAGGGGCCGAGATACGCAGTATTTT	CASSLRGRDTQYF
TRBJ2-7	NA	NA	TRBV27	TGTGCCAGCAGTTTATCGTTCAGCTCCTACGAGCAGTACTTC	CASSLSFSSYEQYF
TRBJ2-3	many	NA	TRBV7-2	TGTGCCAGCAGCTTAGCCGGGGCCGGGGCAGATACGCAGTATTTT	CASSLAGAGADTQYF
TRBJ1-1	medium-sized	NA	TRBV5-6	TGTGCCAGCAGCTTCTTGAACACTGAAGCTTTCTTT	CASSFLNTEAFF
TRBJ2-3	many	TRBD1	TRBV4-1	TGCGCCAGCAGCCAAGATCGGTTTCAGGGGGCGACAGATACGCAGTATTTT	CASSQDRFQGATDTQYF
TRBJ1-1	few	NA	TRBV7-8	TGTGCCAGCAGCCACTCCGCCCCTGGGAACACTGAAGCTTTCTTT	CASSHSAPGNTEAFF
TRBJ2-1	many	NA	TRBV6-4	TGTGCCAGCAAAGAGTTTAGCTCCTACAATGAGCAGTTCTTC	CASKEFSSYNEQFF
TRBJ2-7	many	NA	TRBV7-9	TGTGCCAGCAGCTTCGGAGTTTACGAGCAGTACTTC	CASSFGVYEQYF
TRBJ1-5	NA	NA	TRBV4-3	TGCGCCAGCAGCCTAGCTAGGGCCCAGCCCCAGCATTTT	CASSLARAQPQHF
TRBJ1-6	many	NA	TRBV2	TGTGCCAGCAGTGGAGGACAGATTTCCTATAATTCACCCCTCCACTTT	CASSGGQISYNSPLHF
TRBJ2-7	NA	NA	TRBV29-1	TGCAGCGTTGTGGAGGGATCACCCTACGAGCAGTACTTC	CSVVEGSPYEQYF
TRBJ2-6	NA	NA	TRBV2	TGTGCCAGCATGGGGGGCGCGTTCCCTGGGGCCAACGTCCTGACTTTC	CASMGGAFPGANVLTF
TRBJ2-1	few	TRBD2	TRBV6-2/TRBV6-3	TGTGCCAGCAGTTACTCCCGCCGGGGGGGATCCTACAATGAGCAGTTCTTC	CASSYSRRGGSYNEQFF
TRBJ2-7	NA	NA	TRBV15	TGTGCCACCAGCAGAGGACAGGTTGAGGTCTACGAGCAGTACTTC	CATSRGQVEVYEQYF
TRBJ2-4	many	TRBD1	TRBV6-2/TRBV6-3	TGTGCCAGCAGCCGCGACAGGGGGGCCAAAAACATTCAGTACTTC	CASSRDRGAKNIQYF
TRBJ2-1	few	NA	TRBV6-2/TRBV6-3	TGTGCCAGCAGTTACGATGCGAGCTCCTACAATGAGCAGTTCTTC	CASSYDASSYNEQFF
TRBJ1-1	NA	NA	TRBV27	TGTGCCAGCAGTGCTGGACAAACTGAAGCTTTCTTT	CASSAGQTEAFF
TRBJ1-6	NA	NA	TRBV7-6	TGTGCCAGCAGCTTACTCAGGGGATCCTATAATTCACCCCTCCACTTT	CASSLLRGSYNSPLHF
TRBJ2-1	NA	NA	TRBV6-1	TGTGCCAGCCGTCTGGGGGCCTACAATGAGCAGTTCTTC	CASRLGAYNEQFF
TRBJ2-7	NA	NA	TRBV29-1	TGCAGCGTTGAAAACGAACACGAGCAGTACTTC	CSVENEHEQYF
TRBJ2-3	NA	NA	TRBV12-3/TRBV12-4	TGTGCCAGCAGTTTCATTCCGGGACACCGGGTTCCAGATACGCAGTATTTT	CASSFIPGHRVPDTQYF
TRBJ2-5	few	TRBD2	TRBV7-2	TGTGCCAGCAGCTTATCGGCCCTAGCGGGGGGACTAGAGACCCAGTACTTC	CASSLSALAGGLETQYF
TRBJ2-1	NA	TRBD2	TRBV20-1	TGCAGTGCTAGAGATCTGGAGCGGGGGGTTGAGGTTGAGCAGTTCTTC	CSARDLERGVEVEQFF
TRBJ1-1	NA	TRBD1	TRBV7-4	TGTGCCAGCAGCTCCGGGACAGGGACTAAAAGATCTGAAGCTTTCTTT	CASSSGTGTKRSEAFF
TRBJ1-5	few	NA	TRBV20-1	TGCAGTGCTAGCGCGTCTGGGGGCAATCAGCCCCAGCATTTT	CSASASGGNQPQHF
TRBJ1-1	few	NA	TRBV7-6	TGTGCCAGCAGCTTTAGGATGAACACTGAAGCTTTCTTT	CASSFRMNTEAFF
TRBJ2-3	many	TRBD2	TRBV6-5	TGTGCCAGCAGAAGGACTAGCGGGGGTCTATATAGCACAGATACGCAGTATTTT	CASRRTSGGLYSTDTQYF
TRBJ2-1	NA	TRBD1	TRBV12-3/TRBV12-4	TGTGCCAGCAGTTACCCCCCGGACAGGGGTTCCGTTGAGCAGTTCTTC	CASSYPPDRGSVEQFF
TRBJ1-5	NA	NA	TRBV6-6	TGTGCCAGCAGTTATGTGAAACGGCTCAATCAGCCCCAGCATTTT	CASSYVKRLNQPQHF
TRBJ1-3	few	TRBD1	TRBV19	TGTGCCAGTAGTCCCGGGACAGCATTCTCTGGAAACACCATATATTTT	CASSPGTAFSGNTIYF
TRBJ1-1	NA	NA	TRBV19	TGTGCCAGTAGTATCAGGGAGAGCGCAGAAGCTTTCTTT	CASSIRESAEAFF
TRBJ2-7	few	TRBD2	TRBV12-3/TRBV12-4	TGTGCCAGCAGTCAGATCTCACTAGCGGGGGGACGCTACGAGCAGTACTTC	CASSQISLAGGRYEQYF
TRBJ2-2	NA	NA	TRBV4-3	TGCGCCAGCAGCCAAGATCCGGGGACCGGGGAGCTGTTTTTT	CASSQDPGTGELFF
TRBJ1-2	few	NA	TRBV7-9	TGTGCCAGCAGCCACCCTTCCCCGGGCTTTATGGAAGACTATGGCTACACCTTC	CASSHPSPGFMEDYGYTF
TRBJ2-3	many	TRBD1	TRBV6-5	TGTGCCAGCAGTTACGGACCGACAGGGTCGTATACGCAGTATTTT	CASSYGPTGSYTQYF
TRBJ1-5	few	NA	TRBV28	TGTGCCAGCAGTTACGTTGGACGACGTAGCAATCAGCCCCAGCATTTT	CASSYVGRRSNQPQHF